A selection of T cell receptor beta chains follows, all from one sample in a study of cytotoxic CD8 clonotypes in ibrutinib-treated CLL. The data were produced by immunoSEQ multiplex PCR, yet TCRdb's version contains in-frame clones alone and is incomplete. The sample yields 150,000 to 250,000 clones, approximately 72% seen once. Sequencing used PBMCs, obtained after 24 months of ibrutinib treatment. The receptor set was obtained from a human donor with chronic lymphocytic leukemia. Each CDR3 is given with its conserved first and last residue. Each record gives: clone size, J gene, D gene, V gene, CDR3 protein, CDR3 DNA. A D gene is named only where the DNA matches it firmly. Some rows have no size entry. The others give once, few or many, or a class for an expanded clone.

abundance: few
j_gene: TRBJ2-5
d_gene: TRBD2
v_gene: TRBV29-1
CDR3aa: CSSGLAVGETQYF
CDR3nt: TGCAGCTCCGGACTAGCGGTGGGGGAGACCCAGTACTTC

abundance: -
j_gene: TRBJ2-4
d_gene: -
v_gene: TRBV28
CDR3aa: CASSRVAGSKNIQYF
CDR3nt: TGTGCCAGCAGTAGGGTGGCTGGATCCAAAAACATTCAGTACTTC

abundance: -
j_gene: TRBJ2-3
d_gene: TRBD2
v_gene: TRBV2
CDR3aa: CASSEFPGGGVPSTDTQYF
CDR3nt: TGTGCCAGCAGTGAATTTCCGGGAGGCGGGGTACCTAGCACAGATACGCAGTATTTT

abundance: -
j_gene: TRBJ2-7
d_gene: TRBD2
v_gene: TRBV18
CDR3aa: CASSPQRESSYEQYF
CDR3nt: TGTGCCAGCTCACCACAGCGGGAGAGCTCCTACGAGCAGTACTTC

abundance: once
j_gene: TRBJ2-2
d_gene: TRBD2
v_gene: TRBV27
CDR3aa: CASSIRLAGAFGELFF
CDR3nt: TGTGCCAGCAGTATAAGACTAGCGGGAGCGTTCGGGGAGCTGTTTTTT

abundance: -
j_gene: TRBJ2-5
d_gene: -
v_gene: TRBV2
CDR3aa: CASSEAQRGMETQYF
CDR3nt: TGTGCCAGCAGTGAAGCGCAGCGAGGAATGGAGACCCAGTACTTC

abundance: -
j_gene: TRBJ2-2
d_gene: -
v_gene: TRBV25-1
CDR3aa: CASRDQNTGELFF
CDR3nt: TGTGCCAGCCGAGATCAAAACACCGGGGAGCTGTTTTTT

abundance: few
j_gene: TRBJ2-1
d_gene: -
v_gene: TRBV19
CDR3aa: CASSGRDWYNEQFF
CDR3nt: TGTGCCAGTAGTGGACGGGATTGGTACAATGAGCAGTTCTTC

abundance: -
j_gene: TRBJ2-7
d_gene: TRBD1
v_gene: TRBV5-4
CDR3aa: CASSSWDSPYEQYF
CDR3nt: TGTGCCAGCAGCTCGTGGGACAGCCCCTACGAGCAGTACTTC

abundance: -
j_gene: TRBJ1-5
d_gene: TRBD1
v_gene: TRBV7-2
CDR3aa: CASSLRQGAVQPQHF
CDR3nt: TGTGCCAGCAGCTTACGACAGGGGGCCGTTCAGCCCCAGCATTTT

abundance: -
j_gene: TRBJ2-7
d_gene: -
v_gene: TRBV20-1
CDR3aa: CSAGSYEQYF
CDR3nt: TGCAGTGCAGGAAGCTACGAGCAGTACTTC

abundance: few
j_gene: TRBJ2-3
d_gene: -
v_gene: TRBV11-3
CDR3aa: CASSFGTDTQYF
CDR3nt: TGTGCCAGCAGCTTCGGGACAGATACGCAGTATTTT

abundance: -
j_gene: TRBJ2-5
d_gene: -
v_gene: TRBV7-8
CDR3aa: CASSLAEQETQYF
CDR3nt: TGTGCCAGCAGCTTAGCCGAGCAAGAGACCCAGTACTTC

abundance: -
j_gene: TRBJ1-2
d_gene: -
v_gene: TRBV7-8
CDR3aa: CASSLARKGDGYTF
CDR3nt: TGTGCCAGCAGCTTAGCGAGAAAGGGGGATGGCTACACCTTC

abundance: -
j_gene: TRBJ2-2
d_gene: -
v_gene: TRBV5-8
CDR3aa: CASSLVFSNTGELFF
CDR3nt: TGTGCCAGCAGCTTAGTCTTCTCGAACACCGGGGAGCTGTTTTTT

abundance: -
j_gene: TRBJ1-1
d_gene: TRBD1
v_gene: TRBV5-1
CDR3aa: CASSWPGTANTEAFF
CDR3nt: TGCGCCAGCAGCTGGCCTGGGACAGCGAACACTGAAGCTTTCTTT

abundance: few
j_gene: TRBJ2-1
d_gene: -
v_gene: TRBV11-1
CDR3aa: CASSLVRGQLNEQFF
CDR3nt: TGTGCCAGCAGCTTAGTTCGAGGGCAATTGAATGAGCAGTTCTTC

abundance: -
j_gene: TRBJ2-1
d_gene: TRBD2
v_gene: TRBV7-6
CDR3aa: CASSQSGRSYNEQFF
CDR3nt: TGTGCCAGCAGCCAAAGCGGGAGGTCCTACAATGAGCAGTTCTTC

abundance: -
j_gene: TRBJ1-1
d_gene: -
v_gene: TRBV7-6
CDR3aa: CASSLEQGIITEAFF
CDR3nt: TGTGCCAGCAGCTTAGAGCAGGGAATCATCACTGAAGCTTTCTTT

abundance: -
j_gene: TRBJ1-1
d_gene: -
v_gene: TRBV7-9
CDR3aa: CASSLSGGSGTEAFF
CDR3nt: TGTGCCAGCAGCTTATCCGGGGGTTCGGGCACTGAAGCTTTCTTT

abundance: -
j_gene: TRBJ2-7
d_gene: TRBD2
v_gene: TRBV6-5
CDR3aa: CASRGTRSNEQYF
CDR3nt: TGTGCCAGCAGGGGGACTAGGAGCAACGAGCAGTACTTC

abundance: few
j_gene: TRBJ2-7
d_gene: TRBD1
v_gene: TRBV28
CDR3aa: CASSSLPGTVREQYF
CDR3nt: TGTGCCAGCAGTTCCTTACCTGGGACAGTAAGGGAGCAGTACTTC

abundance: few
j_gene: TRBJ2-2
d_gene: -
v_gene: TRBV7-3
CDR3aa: CASSQGPGNTGELFF
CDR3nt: TGTGCCAGCAGCCAAGGTCCAGGGAACACCGGGGAGCTGTTTTTT